The clone carrying this TCR beta chain was seen only once. Antigen: not known. V lost 4 bases to trimming and J lost 6 bases; unmatched junction nucleotides: 7. From germline, CDR1 is SGHTA and CDR2 FQGTGA. The CDR3 extends over 15 amino acids. This sample is drawn from a study of cytomegalovirus exposure and HLA in healthy donors. Study context: The approximately 120 validation repertoires, a later analysis reported, used the same platform as the 550 to 800 first-cohort repertoires.

This table comes from immunoSEQ multiplex PCR, and its TCRdb copy is limited to in-frame clones, with some not included. Here the sample spans about 130,000 clones, over 80% being singletons. Study conclusions and caveats: It was found in a later analysis that first-cohort TCR clusters tended to co-occur in the 90 to 150 validation repertoires.

The chain couples TRBV7-3 to TRBJ2-1; 9 nucleotides line up with TRBD2. Sequencing was done on a sample of PBMCs. This receptor was taken from a woman aged 30 to 39 in good health and CMV-seropositive. The CDR3, as DNA: TGTGCCAGCAGCTCCGTAGCGGGAGTGGCCAATGAGCAGTTCTTC. Encoded protein: CASSSVAGVANEQFF.